This T cell receptor beta chain was documented in a study of graft-versus-host responses after intestinal transplantation. TCRdb's table, derived via immunoSEQ multiplex PCR, lists solely in-frame clones and lacks some. The sample has 60,000 to 65,000 clones; 90% to 95% are singletons. Findings and limits, study-wide: There were GvH clones found in recipient marrow, and some of them appeared first in ileum or blood.

On this clone: Its antigen is unknown.

Unmatched junction bases numbered 4, after V lost 3 bases and J lost 4 bases. CDR1 MDHEN and CDR2 SYDVKM come from the germline V gene. This CDR3 has 16 residues. The receptor's source is a human donor who was the organ donor for an intestinal transplant. This chain connects TRBV28 to TRBJ2-3; 13 bases line up with TRBD2. The source was unstimulated CD8+ T cells sorted from spleen or lymph node cells, collected before transplant. CDR3 in amino acids: CASSFGLAGDPDTQYF. The DNA of the CDR3 is TGTGCCAGCAGTTTCGGACTAGCGGGAGACCCAGATACGCAGTATTTT.